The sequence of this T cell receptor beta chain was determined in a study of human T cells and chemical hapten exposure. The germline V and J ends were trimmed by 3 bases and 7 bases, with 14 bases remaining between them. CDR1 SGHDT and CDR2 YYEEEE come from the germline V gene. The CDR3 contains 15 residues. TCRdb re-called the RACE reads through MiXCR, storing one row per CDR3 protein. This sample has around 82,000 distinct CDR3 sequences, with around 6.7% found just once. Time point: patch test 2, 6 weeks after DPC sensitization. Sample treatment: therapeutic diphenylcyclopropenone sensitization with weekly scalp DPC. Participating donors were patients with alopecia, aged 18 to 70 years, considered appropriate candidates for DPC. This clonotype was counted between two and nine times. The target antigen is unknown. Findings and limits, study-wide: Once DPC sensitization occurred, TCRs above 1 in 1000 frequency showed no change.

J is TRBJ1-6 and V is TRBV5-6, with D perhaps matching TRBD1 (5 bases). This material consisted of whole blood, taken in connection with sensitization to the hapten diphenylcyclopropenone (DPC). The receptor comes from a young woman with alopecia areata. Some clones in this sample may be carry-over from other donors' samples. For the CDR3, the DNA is TGTGCCAGCAGCTCGGGACTTTGGGTCAATTCACCCCTCCACTTT. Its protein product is CASSSGLWVNSPLHF.